These 9 T cell receptor beta chains were all obtained from the same sample, sequenced in a study of PD-1 blockade in classical Hodgkin lymphoma. TCRdb keeps only in-frame clones here, not all; method: immunoSEQ multiplex PCR. The repertoire consists of over 10,000 clones, with more than 85% occurring once and the leading ten covering about 10%. All patients experienced relapse after autologous stem cell transplantation, and brentuximab vedotin exposure was variable. Sequencing was performed on peripheral blood mononuclear cells (PBMCs), taken at baseline. The receptors originated from a human donor with classical Hodgkin lymphoma.

Turning to this clone: At the DNA level, this CDR3 is encoded by other sequences in the same sample as well. The gene calls are TRBV5-1 and TRBJ2-7; 10 positions agree with TRBD2. V lost 0 bases to trimming and J lost 2 bases; unmatched junction nucleotides: 2. The CDR3 spans 15 residues. CDR1 and CDR2 from the germline V gene are SGHRS and YFSETQ. CDR3 sequence (DNA): TGCGCCAGCAGCTTGGGAGCGGGGGGGGCCTACGAGCAGTACTTC. It encodes CASSLGAGGAYEQYF.

The V call is TRBV29-1, the J call TRBJ1-3; tentatively, D is TRBD1 (6 bases). The CDR3 has 14 amino acids. The V end lost 6 bases, the J end lost 2 bases, and 14 bases lay between the germline ends. CDR1 and CDR2 from the germline V gene are SQVTM and ANQGSEA. The CDR3 DNA sequence: TGCAGCGTCGGGATACAGGGAACTGGAAACACCATATATTTT. It specifies CSVGIQGTGNTIYF.

J is TRBJ2-7 and V is TRBV5-3, with D possibly being TRBD1 (6 bases). TRBV5-3 is designated an ORF whose function remains uncertain. Trimming stripped 0 bases from V and 3 bases from J, with 10 bases between. The CDR3 has 14 amino acids. CDR3 residues: CARSLDREGYEQYF. In DNA, the CDR3 is TGTGCCAGAAGCTTGGACAGGGAAGGCTACGAGCAGTACTTC.

This clone was seen a single time. The genes are TRBV7-9 and TRBJ1-1; 7 nucleotides align to TRBD1. The ends lost 10 bases at V and 1 base at J; junction bases unmatched: 15. The germline V gene has CDR1 SEHNR and CDR2 FQNEAQ (reference sequence). The CDR3 is made up of 16 amino acids. CDR3 nucleotide sequence: TGTGCCACCAAAACTCGGGAAGGGGGCGAGAACACTGAAGCTTTCTTT. Its protein product is CATKTREGGENTEAFF.

The rearrangement links TRBV28 to TRBJ1-4; D uncertain. Germline assignment: CDR1 MDHEN and CDR2 SYDVKM. This CDR3 has 15 residues. Between the trimmed V and J ends, which lost 6 bases and 8 bases, there was a span of 19 bases. Here the CDR3 reads CASSKPGLGGEKLFF. DNA for the CDR3: TGTGCCAGCAGCAAACCGGGCCTGGGAGGGGAAAAACTGTTTTTT.

The V and J genes are TRBV5-1 and TRBJ2-7; 11 positions agree with TRBD1. The CDR3 consists of 16 residues. Trimming removed 1 base from V and 4 bases from J; junction bases left unmatched: 7. Germline V gene lookup returns CDR1 SGHRS and CDR2 YFSETQ. In nucleotides, the CDR3 is TGCGCCAGCAGCTTGTTCCTCGGGACAGGGGGGTACGAGCAGTACTTC. It specifies CASSLFLGTGGYEQYF.

This chain connects TRBV25-1 to TRBJ1-5; 7 positions match TRBD1. Looked up from germline, CDR1 is MGHDK and CDR2 is SYGVNS. V lost 4 bases and J lost 9; bases outside the gene matches: 9. CDR3 length: 14 residues. CDR3 coding DNA: TGTGCCAGCAGTGTCACAGGGGCCCTGGGGCCCCAGCATTTT. This codes for CASSVTGALGPQHF. Looking up the rest from reference TRBV25-1 and TRBJ1-5 gives the full variable domain: EADIYQTPRYLVIGTGKKITLECSQTMGHDKMYWYQQDPGMELHLIHYSYGVNSTEKGDLSSESTVSRIRTEHFPLTLESARPSHTSQYLCASSVTGALGPQHFGDGTRLSIL.

The J gene is TRBJ2-5, the V gene TRBV15, with D possibly matching TRBD1 (6 bases). CDR1 is LNHNV and CDR2 is YYDKDF in the germline V gene (reference sequence). This CDR3 is 15 amino acids long. V was shortened by 4 bases and J by 2 bases, with 14 bases between the two germline ends. Here the CDR3 reads CATSTPGTTQETQYF. CDR3 in DNA: TGTGCCACCAGCACCCCCGGGACAACTCAAGAGACCCAGTACTTC. The full variable domain, with the rest looked up from reference TRBV15 and TRBJ2-5, is DAMVIQNPRYQVTQFGKPVTLSCSQTLNHNVMYWYQQKSSQAPKLLFHYYDKDFNNEADTPDNFQSRRPNTSFCFLDIRSPGLGDTAMYLCATSTPGTTQETQYFGPGTRLLVL.

V is TRBV5-1 and J is TRBJ2-4, with D possibly TRBD2 on 6 matching bases. CDR1 is SGHRS and CDR2 is YFSETQ in the germline V gene. CDR3 length: 15 residues. V was clipped by 4 bases and J by 5 bases, with 16 bases between them. The CDR3 spells CASSSSGRVENIQYF. Written as DNA, the CDR3 is TGCGCCAGCAGCAGTTCCGGGAGAGTGGAAAACATTCAGTACTTC.